The next 10 T cell receptor beta chains were all read from a single sample in a study of blood T cells in healthy people across ages. A J-beta primer mix and a sample-barcoded 5' primer were used in a second PCR of roughly 6 to 11 cycles. A single record per CDR3 protein comes from TCRdb applying MiXCR to the 5' RACE reads. This table holds about 650,000 distinct CDR3 sequences, roughly 32% found once. The sequenced material came from blood. All receptors derive from a woman of 80 years or more in good health.

The chain carries TRBV30 and TRBJ2-7; 8 bases match TRBD2. CDR3 length: 14 residues. Looked up from germline, CDR1 is GTSNPN and CDR2 is SVGIG (reference sequence). Trimming at V came to 1 base and at J to 2 bases, leaving 4 bases not matched to a gene. The CDR3 is CAWSEGLDPYEQYF. The CDR3 nucleotides read TGTGCCTGGAGTGAGGGACTAGATCCCTACGAGCAGTACTTC.

Here the CDR3 reads CAWSWGAGNTIYF. DNA for the CDR3: TGTGCCTGGAGTTGGGGTGCTGGAAACACCATATATTTT. V is TRBV30 and J is TRBJ1-3, with D uncertain. The CDR3 runs to 13 residues. The germline V gene has CDR1 GTSNPN and CDR2 SVGIG (reference sequence). Trimming cost V 2 bases and J 2 bases, with 7 bases left between them.

This clonotype was observed at least ten times. The chain is built from TRBV5-1 and TRBJ1-1, with D unresolved. CDR3 length equals 14 residues. V was pared by 0 bases and J by 5 bases, with 11 bases between. In germline, CDR1 is SGHRS, CDR2 YFSETQ. The CDR3 bases are TGCGCCAGCAGCTTGGATGGCAGGCTTACTGAAGCTTTCTTT. Translated: CASSLDGRLTEAFF.

The rearrangement links TRBV7-3 to TRBJ2-1; 11 bases fit TRBD2. V lost 6 bases to trimming and J lost 7 bases; unmatched junction nucleotides: 8. CDR3 length: 15 amino acids. CDR1 and CDR2 (germline): SGHTA, FQGTGA. The CDR3 spells CASSYGLAGSNEQFF. CDR3 coding DNA: TGTGCCAGCAGTTATGGACTAGCGGGCTCTAATGAGCAGTTCTTC. Together with reference TRBV7-3 and TRBJ2-1, the CDR3 gives the full variable domain: GAGVSQTPSNKVTEKGKYVELRCDPISGHTALYWYRQSLGQGPEFLIYFQGTGAADDSGLPNDRFFAVRPEGSVSTLKIQRTERGDSAVYLCASSYGLAGSNEQFFGPGTRLTVL.

The chain employs TRBV10-2 and TRBJ1-5, with a possible D match to TRBD1 (5 bases). Trimming shortened V by 3 bases and J by 7 bases, and 13 bases separated the two germline ends. CDR3 size: 14 residues. Germline CDR1 is WSHSY and CDR2 is SAAADI. The CDR3 here is CASSDRAVAQPQHF. The CDR3 DNA is TGCGCCAGCAGTGACAGGGCGGTCGCACAGCCCCAGCATTTT.

In its sample, this clonotype was seen many times. The chain is built from TRBV29-1 and TRBJ1-2; D is ambiguous. V was pared by 4 bases and J by 5 bases, with 11 bases between. Germline assignment: CDR1 SQVTM and CDR2 ANQGSEA. This CDR3 is 12 amino acids long. The CDR3 reads CSVGERYYGYTF. The CDR3 DNA is TGCAGCGTTGGCGAGAGGTATTATGGCTACACCTTC.

In this sample, this clonotype turned up many times. The chain links TRBV6-2 or TRBV6-3 to TRBJ1-5, with a weak D call TRBD1 (6 bases). The length of the CDR3 is 16 residues. V dropped 2 bases and J dropped 6 bases, with 17 bases sitting between them. The germline V gene has CDR1 MNHEY and CDR2 SVGEGT. Here the CDR3 reads CASSYHQGSGAQPQHF. In nucleotides, the CDR3 is TGTGCCAGCAGTTACCACCAGGGCTCAGGGGCTCAGCCCCAGCATTTT.

This clonotype was seen more than once but under ten times. One end of the junction does not line up with germline, which may come from a read error. This chain's CDR3 is CSVEGGRNTDTQYF. In nucleotides, the CDR3 is TGCAGCGTGGAAGGTGGCAGAAACACAGATACGCAGTATTTT. The gene calls are TRBV29-1 and TRBJ2-3, with D unclear. CDR3 length equals 14 residues. In germline, CDR1 is SQVTM, CDR2 ANQGSEA.

The CDR3 bases are TGTGCCAGCAGCCTCCAGGGTGAGAGGCAAGAGACCCAGTACTTC. It yields the protein CASSLQGERQETQYF. The chain employs TRBV14 and TRBJ2-5; the D gene is possibly TRBD1 (5 bases). Germline assignment: CDR1 SGHDN and CDR2 FVKESK. The CDR3 is 15 amino acids. V dropped 4 bases and J dropped 2 bases, with 14 bases sitting between them.

This clonotype has a count of ten or more. DNA of the CDR3: TGTGCCAGCAACACCTTAGCGGGTACCGTCTACGAGCAGTACTTC. It encodes CASNTLAGTVYEQYF. This sequence joins TRBV28 and TRBJ2-7, with 7 bases lining up with TRBD2. The CDR3 runs to 15 residues. The junction had 12 bases not matched to a gene; V was cut back by 7 bases and J by 3 bases. Germline CDR1 reads MDHEN; CDR2 reads SYDVKM.